This TCR beta chain appears in the sequencing data of a study of T cell changes during pregnancy in multiple sclerosis. Here immunoSEQ multiplex PCR was the method, and the copy in TCRdb shows in-frame clones only, minus some. The sample has approximately 70,000 clones; about 91% are singletons. This clone was detected only once. The CDR3 extends over 17 amino acids. The germline gives CDR1 SGHTA, CDR2 FQGNSA. The ends lost 3 bases at V and 2 bases at J; junction bases unmatched: 7. Sequencing used peripheral blood, obtained in the second trimester of pregnancy. The sequence was collected from a female donor in good health, enrolled as a control in a pregnancy study. The rearrangement links TRBV7-2 to TRBJ2-6; 7 bases line up with TRBD2. The CDR3: CASSFLAVLPGANVLTF. For the CDR3, the DNA is TGTGCCAGCAGCTTTCTAGCGGTCCTCCCTGGGGCCAACGTCCTGACTTTC.